This TCR beta chain derives from a study of T cell responses to AZD1222 COVID-19 vaccine. Study-level results: Donors were chiefly white British, with a greater number of females, and clonal diversity was perhaps underestimated. Researchers took repertoire samples only after the peak T cell response had come.

Note on this clone: The antigen is not known.

Data came from immunoSEQ multiplex PCR; TCRdb stores just in-frame clones and leaves some out. Of about 150,000 clones in the sample, 85% to 95% were seen once. Trimming removed 5 bases at V and 6 bases at J, with 17 bases between. The CDR3 length is 14 residues. Germline V gene data show CDR1 as MNHEY and CDR2 as SVGEGT. The receptor's source is an adult in good health. The chain joins TRBV6-2 or TRBV6-3 to TRBJ2-7; D is perhaps TRBD1 (6 bases). The sample in question was peripheral blood, obtained on day 0 of AZD1222 vaccination. The CDR3 DNA sequence: TGTGCCAGCAGTAGGCTGGGACAAGACTCCGAGCAGTACTTC. Translated, it gives CASSRLGQDSEQYF.